Listed here are 21 T cell receptor beta chains from one sample, sequenced in a study of regulatory T cells in long-lasting Graves disease. Building the TCR beta libraries relied on iRepertoire HTBI primers, and CDR3 regions underwent Arm-PCR. TCRdb recomputed calls from the multiplex PCR reads with MiXCR, one row per CDR3 protein. The data show about 450,000 distinct CDR3 sequences, less than 25% seen once. Noted time point: persistent/refractory GD, antithyroid drugs over 5 years with positive TRAb. Construction of the TCR library relied on RNA isolated from PBMCs. The sample was peripheral blood mononuclear cells (PBMCs), taken when the disease was refractory, from a patient treated with antithyroid drugs. These receptors were taken from a female donor with Graves disease.

This clonotype showed up just a few times. The chain couples TRBV29-1 to TRBJ1-1, with D unclear. V was cut by 5 bases and J by 1 base, with 11 bases left in between. CDR1 SQVTM and CDR2 ANQGSEA come from the germline V gene. CDR3 length: 13 amino acids. CDR3 sequence reads: CSVLLPGNTEAFF. The CDR3 region has the DNA TGCAGCGTTCTCCTGCCAGGGAACACTGAAGCTTTCTTT.

With regard to this clonotype: A much more abundant neighbour one base away suggests this may be a read error. As DNA, the CDR3 is TGTGCCAGCACCGAACTAGCGAGAACCTACGAGCAGTACTTC. Protein sequence: CASTELARTYEQYF. The chain joins TRBV2 to TRBJ2-7, with TRBD2 identical over 7 bases. The CDR3 totals 14 residues. Germline V CDR1 and CDR2: SNHLY, FYNNEI. V lost 7 bases to trimming and J lost 2 bases; unmatched junction nucleotides: 8.

This clonotype was observed at least ten times. The chain has TRBV29-1 and TRBJ2-5; 10 nucleotides match TRBD2. CDR1 is SQVTM, CDR2 ANQGSEA, per germline. Trimming at V came to 6 bases and at J to 3 bases, leaving 1 base not matched to a gene. The CDR3 is made up of 12 amino acids. The CDR3 region has the DNA TGCAGCGTAGGACTAGCGGAAGAGACCCAGTACTTC. It encodes CSVGLAEETQYF.

This clonotype appeared many times. The chain couples TRBV28 to TRBJ2-2; 7 nucleotides agree with TRBD1. From germline, CDR1 is MDHEN and CDR2 SYDVKM. The CDR3 is 16 residues long. J gave up 4 bases and V 6 bases, and 11 bases lay outside the gene matches. The CDR3 is CASSPPRPGGTGELFF. The CDR3 DNA is TGTGCCAGCAGCCCGCCCCGGCCAGGGGGCACCGGGGAGCTGTTTTTT.

Concerning this clonotype itself: A much larger clone sits a single nucleotide away, making a read error possible. The CDR3 DNA sequence: TGTGCCAGCGGAGCGGGAGGAAACCACGAGCAGCACTTC. This encodes CASGAGGNHEQHF. The chain joins TRBV6-2 or TRBV6-3 to TRBJ2-7, with TRBD2 matching 9 bases. The germline gives CDR1 MNHEY, CDR2 SVGEGT. The CDR3 is 13 amino acids.

This clonotype was detected once. Being one base from a much bigger clone, this may be a read error. A read error is likely, as this CDR3 ends without the conserved phenylalanine or tryptophan. The chain is built from TRBV20-1 and TRBJ2-7; D is perhaps TRBD2 (6 bases). Germline V gene lookup returns CDR1 DFQATT and CDR2 SNEGSKA (reference sequence). Trimming removed 0 bases at V and 4 bases at J, with 13 bases between. CDR3 size: 14 residues. CDR3 bases: TGCAGTGCTAGAGAGGCGGGACGGCGTTACGAGCAGTACTCC. Translating it yields CSAREAGRRYEQYS.

This clonotype has a count of ten or more. The chain is built from TRBV7-2 and TRBJ2-7; a weak D match, TRBD2 (6 bases). With 5 bases removed from V and 3 bases from J, the gap between germline ends came to 17 bases. The CDR3 is 15 residues long. Germline-derived CDR1 and CDR2 are SGHTA and FQGNSA. CDR3 sequence reads: CASSLSGSPLYEQYF. The DNA of the CDR3 is TGTGCCAGCAGCCTCAGCGGGTCACCCCTCTACGAGCAGTACTTC.

The genes are TRBV27 and TRBJ2-2; D is possibly TRBD2 (5 bases). CDR1 is MNHEY, CDR2 SMNVEV, per germline (reference sequence). The CDR3 extends over 14 amino acids. The V gene lost 4 bases and the J gene lost 4 bases, with 10 bases spanning the gap. The CDR3 reads CASSSGLATGELFF. CDR3 DNA sequence: TGTGCCAGCAGTTCAGGACTTGCCACCGGGGAGCTGTTTTTT.

The J gene is TRBJ2-7, the V gene TRBV14; D not certain. Germline CDR1 is SGHDN and CDR2 is FVKESK. The CDR3 consists of 13 residues. The V and J ends lost 2 bases and 4 bases respectively, with 9 bases between them. This CDR3 reads CASSQRILYEQYF. CDR3 nucleotides: TGTGCCAGCAGCCAACGGATTCTGTACGAGCAGTACTTC. Variable domain in full (rest from reference TRBV14 and TRBJ2-7): EAGVTQFPSHSVIEKGQTVTLRCDPISGHDNLYWYRRVMGKEIKFLLHFVKESKQDESGMPNNRFLAERTGGTYSTLKVQPAELEDSGVYFCASSQRILYEQYFGPGTRLTVT.

The chain is built from TRBV19 and TRBJ1-2; tentatively, D is TRBD1 (5 bases). The germline V gene has CDR1 LNHDA and CDR2 SQIVND (reference sequence). The length of the CDR3 is 14 residues. Deletions cut 11 bases from V and 4 bases from J, with 20 bases between. CDR3 DNA: TGTGCCGGTATCTCCAGGGCCGGATTCTATGGCTACACCTTC. Residues: CAGISRAGFYGYTF. The variable domain in full, with the rest retrieved from reference TRBV19 and TRBJ1-2, is DGGITQSPKYLFRKEGQNVTLSCEQNLNHDAMYWYRQDPGQGLRLIYYSQIVNDFQKGDIAEGYSVSREKKESFPLTVTSAQKNPTAFYLCAGISRAGFYGYTFGSGTRLTVV.

This clonotype showed up just a few times. V and J are TRBV10-3 and TRBJ1-3; possibly TRBD1 for D (5 bases). Germline V gene data show CDR1 as ENHRY and CDR2 as SYGVKD. The CDR3 length is 15 residues. V dropped 0 bases and J dropped 4 bases, with 10 bases sitting between them. The CDR3 loop reads CAISESGATGNTIYF. As DNA, the CDR3 is TGTGCCATCAGTGAGTCAGGGGCTACCGGAAACACCATATATTTT.

This clonotype turned up a few times. This chain links TRBV6-9 with TRBJ1-6; D is unclear. The CDR3 length is 12 residues. V was trimmed by 3 bases and J by 8 bases, leaving 5 bases between them. CDR1 and CDR2 (germline): MNHGY, SVAAGI. The CDR3 sequence: CASSYQDSPLHF. The CDR3 region has the DNA TGTGCCAGCAGTTACCAAGATTCACCCCTCCACTTT.

This clonotype showed up many times. The chain joins TRBV2 to TRBJ2-5; 12 nucleotides line up with TRBD2. CDR3 length equals 18 residues. Germline V lookup: CDR1 SNHLY, CDR2 FYNNEI. V dropped 3 bases and J dropped 2; count of bases not matched to a gene: 10. The CDR3 is CASSDLSWTSGVQETQYF. For the CDR3, the DNA is TGTGCCAGCAGTGATCTTTCTTGGACTAGCGGGGTACAAGAGACCCAGTACTTC.

This chain connects TRBV5-1 to TRBJ2-5; tentative D call: TRBD2 (6 bases). CDR3 size: 15 residues. Trimming shortened V by 4 bases and J by 0 bases, and 13 bases separated the two germline ends. The germline V gene encodes CDR1 SGHRS and CDR2 YFSETQ. The CDR3 bases are TGCGCCAGCAGCGAGGTACGGGGGAACCAAGAGACCCAGTACTTC. Translated: CASSEVRGNQETQYF.

The chain recombines TRBV5-1 with TRBJ1-1, with D possibly TRBD1 on 6 matching bases. Germline lookup yields CDR1 SGHRS and CDR2 YFSETQ. CDR3 length: 15 residues. V was trimmed by 0 bases and J by 3 bases, leaving 12 bases between them. The CDR3 sequence is CASSLVGGADTEAFF. CDR3 nucleotides: TGCGCCAGCAGCTTGGTTGGGGGCGCGGACACTGAAGCTTTCTTT.

This chain uses TRBV6-1 with TRBJ1-3; possible D gene TRBD1, 5 bases. The germline V gene encodes CDR1 MNHNS and CDR2 SASEGT. Between the trimmed V and J ends, which lost 3 bases and 7 bases, there was a span of 25 bases. The CDR3 has 18 residues. In DNA form, the CDR3 reads TGTGCCAGCAGTGATGTCGGGGCCGTGTCCTTCTGGGGGAACACCATATATTTT. Its protein product is CASSDVGAVSFWGNTIYF.

The sample holds one count of this clonotype. This CDR3 fails to terminate in the conserved phenylalanine or tryptophan, so it likely reflects a read error. The V and J genes are TRBV2 and TRBJ2-7; D not certain. Trimming left V 3 bases short and J 2 bases short, with 14 bases between. The germline V gene has CDR1 SNHLY and CDR2 FYNNEI. This CDR3 is built from 15 residues. CDR3 protein: CASSDRRTYTYEQYL. Written as DNA, the CDR3 is TGTGCCAGCAGTGATCGTAGAACCTATACCTACGAGCAGTACCTC.

This clonotype occurred many times. The V and J genes are TRBV7-2 and TRBJ2-7; TRBD2 aligns across 7 bases. With 5 bases clipped from V and 7 bases from J, the junction kept 14 bases outside the gene matches. The germline V gene encodes CDR1 SGHTA and CDR2 FQGNSA. CDR3 length: 15 residues. The CDR3 region has the DNA TGTGCCAGCAGCCCACGGGCGGGAGCCGTAGTTGAGCAGTACTTC. Protein sequence: CASSPRAGAVVEQYF.

This clonotype was counted between two and nine times. This sequence joins TRBV5-1 and TRBJ2-2; a weak D match, TRBD2 (6 bases). The CDR3 covers 14 residues. Trimming removed 3 bases at V and 4 bases at J, with 10 bases between. Per the germline V gene, CDR1 is SGHRS and CDR2 is YFSETQ. The CDR3 bases are TGCGCCAGCAGCTATCTGGGGGGCACCGGGGAGCTGTTTTTT. Its translation: CASSYLGGTGELFF.

In this sample, this clonotype turned up a few times. This sequence joins TRBV20-1 and TRBJ1-1, with a weak D call TRBD1 (5 bases). The germline V gene has CDR1 DFQATT and CDR2 SNEGSKA (reference sequence). This CDR3 has 12 residues. V gave up 5 bases and J gave up 5 bases, with 12 bases separating them. Here the CDR3 DNA reads TGCAGTGCTGGGGGGGGGGGTACTGAAGCTTTCTTT. Its protein product is CSAGGGGTEAFF.

V gene TRBV5-1 combines with J gene TRBJ2-7, with D perhaps matching TRBD1 (6 bases). Per the germline V gene, CDR1 is SGHRS and CDR2 is YFSETQ. The CDR3 contains 14 residues. Trimming removed 4 bases from V and 2 bases from J, with 13 bases in between. CDR3 DNA sequence: TGCGCCAGCAGCCAAGACGGACAGACCTACGAGCAGTACTTC. Translating it yields CASSQDGQTYEQYF.